The entry that follows covers one T cell receptor (beta chain) sequence. The germline V gene encodes CDR1 SGDLS and CDR2 YYNGEE. Trimming at V came to 3 bases and at J to 1 base, leaving 3 bases not matched to a gene. The CDR3 contains 14 residues. This specimen belongs to a study of T cell changes during pregnancy in multiple sclerosis. Profiled with immunoSEQ multiplex PCR; TCRdb holds only in-frame clones, not every one. The table shows 34,000 or so clones, with roughly 88% occurring only once. The specimen comprised CD8+ T cells from peripheral blood mononuclear cells, sampled after pregnancy. V gene TRBV9 combines with J gene TRBJ2-7; 8 bases agree with TRBD1. This clonotype originated in a female donor with multiple sclerosis, enrolled in a pregnancy study. Here the CDR3 reads CASSADRGSYEQYF. CDR3 bases: TGTGCCAGCAGCGCCGACAGGGGTTCCTACGAGCAGTACTTC.